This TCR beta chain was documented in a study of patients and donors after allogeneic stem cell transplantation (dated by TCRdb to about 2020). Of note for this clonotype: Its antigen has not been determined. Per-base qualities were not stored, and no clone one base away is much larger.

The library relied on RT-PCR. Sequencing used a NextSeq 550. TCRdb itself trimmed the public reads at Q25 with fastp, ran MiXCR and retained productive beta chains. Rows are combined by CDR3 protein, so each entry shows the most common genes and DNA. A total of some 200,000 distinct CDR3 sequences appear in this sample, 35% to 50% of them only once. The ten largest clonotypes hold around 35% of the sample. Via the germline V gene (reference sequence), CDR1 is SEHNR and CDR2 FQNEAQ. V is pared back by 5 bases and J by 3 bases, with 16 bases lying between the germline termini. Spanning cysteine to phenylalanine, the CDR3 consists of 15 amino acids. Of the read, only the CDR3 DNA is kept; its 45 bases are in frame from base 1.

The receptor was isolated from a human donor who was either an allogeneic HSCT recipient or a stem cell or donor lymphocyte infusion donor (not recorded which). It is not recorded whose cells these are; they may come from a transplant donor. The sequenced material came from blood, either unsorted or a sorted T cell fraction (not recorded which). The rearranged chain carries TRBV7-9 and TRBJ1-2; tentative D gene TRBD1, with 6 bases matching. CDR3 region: CASSPGGRGYYGYTF. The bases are TGTGCCAGCAGCCCCGGGGGCAGGGGATACTATGGCTACACCTTC.